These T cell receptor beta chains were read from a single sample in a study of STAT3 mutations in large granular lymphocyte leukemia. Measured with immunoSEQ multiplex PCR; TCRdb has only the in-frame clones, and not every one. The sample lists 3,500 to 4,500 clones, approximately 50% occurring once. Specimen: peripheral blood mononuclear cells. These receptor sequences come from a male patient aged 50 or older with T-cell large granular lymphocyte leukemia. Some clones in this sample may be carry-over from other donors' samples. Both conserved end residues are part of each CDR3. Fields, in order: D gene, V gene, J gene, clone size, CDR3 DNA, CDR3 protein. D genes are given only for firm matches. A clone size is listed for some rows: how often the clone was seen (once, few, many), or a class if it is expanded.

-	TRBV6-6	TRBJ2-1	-	TGTGCCAGCAGTTACCTGGGAAGCATCGCCTACAATGAGCAGTTCTTC	CASSYLGSIAYNEQFF
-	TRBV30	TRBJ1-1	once	TGTGCCTGTGACTGGTTGGGTGAAGCTTTCTTT	CACDWLGEAFF
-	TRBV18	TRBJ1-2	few	TGTGCCAGCTCGCCTCCCAGGGGTACGGGCTATGGCTACACCTTC	CASSPPRGTGYGYTF
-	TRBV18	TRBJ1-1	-	TGTGCCAGCTCACGGGAGGGGGTTTGGACCGCTGAAGCTTTCTTT	CASSREGVWTAEAFF
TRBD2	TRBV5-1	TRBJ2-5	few	TGCGCCAGCAGCTTAAGCGGGAGGGAGGAGACCCAGTACTTC	CASSLSGREETQYF
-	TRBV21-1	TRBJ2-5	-	TGTGCCAGCAGCCAAAGGGGGGACAGGGTGGGGGTAGCGGACCTAAAGGGAGAGACCCAGTACTTC	CASSQRGDRVGVADLKGETQYF
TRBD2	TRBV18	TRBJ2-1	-	TGTGCCAGCTCAGTACGACTAGCGGGAGGGCAGAATGAGCAGTTCTTC	CASSVRLAGGQNEQFF
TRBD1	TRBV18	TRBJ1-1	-	TGTGCCAGCTCACTGGGACAGTCTATGAACACTGAAGCTTTCTTT	CASSLGQSMNTEAFF
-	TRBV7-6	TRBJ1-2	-	TGTGCCAGCAGCTTTAGGATGTCTAACTATGGCTACACCTTC	CASSFRMSNYGYTF
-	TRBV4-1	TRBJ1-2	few	TGCGCCACCAGCCAAGGGGGAATATATGGCTACACCTTC	CATSQGGIYGYTF
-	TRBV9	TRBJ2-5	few	TGTGCCAGCAGCTCCGAGGGGCTTTTTGAGACCCAGTACTTC	CASSSEGLFETQYF
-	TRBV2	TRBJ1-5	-	TGTGCCAGCAGTTCTGCAGGGCTTGGCAATCAGCCCCAGCATTTT	CASSSAGLGNQPQHF
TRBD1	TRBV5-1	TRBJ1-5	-	TGCGCCAGCACCCTGAAAGGGGGCGTGAACTTTAGGCAGCCCCAGCATTTT	CASTLKGGVNFRQPQHF